This paragraph reports one TCR beta chain. This sample stems from a study of cytomegalovirus exposure and HLA in healthy donors. The V gene end was trimmed by 4 bases and the J gene end by 7 bases; junction bases not matched to a gene: 11. Germline values: CDR1 SGHTA, CDR2 FQGNSA. The CDR3 extends over 15 amino acids. The PCR used 60 Vbeta and 13 Jbeta primers. Measured with immunoSEQ multiplex PCR; TCRdb has only the in-frame clones, and not every one. In the table there are some 200,000 clones, around 86% of which are singletons. This chain uses TRBV7-2 with TRBJ1-2, with 8 bases aligning to TRBD1. This clonotype was sampled from a man between 50 and 59 years old in good health and CMV-seronegative. The sequencing input was PBMCs. The CDR3 here is CASSSSKGQAFGYTF. The CDR3 DNA sequence: TGTGCCAGCAGCTCCTCAAAGGGACAGGCTTTTGGCTACACCTTC.